This TCR beta chain was documented in a study of CD8 T cells in Susac syndrome. Random hexamers were used to reverse transcribe the RNA input (about 0.5 to 1 ug). TCRdb re-called the immunoSEQ multiplex PCR reads through MiXCR, storing one row per CDR3 protein. The sample lists 150,000 or so distinct CDR3 sequences; around 95% were seen once. TEMRA cells were FACS-enriched, while CD8+ and CD4+ T cells were negatively isolated. The ends were cut back, 4 bases at V and 5 bases at J, with 5 bases in the middle. Germline-derived CDR1 and CDR2 are LNHNV and YYDKDF (reference sequence). This CDR3 contains 12 residues.

Source material: CD4+ T cells from PBMCs. The source is a human donor with Susac syndrome. This sequence joins TRBV15 and TRBJ2-2; no definite D call. The CDR3 here is CATSIETGELFF. CDR3 sequence (DNA): TGTGCCACCAGCATTGAGACCGGGGAGCTGTTTTTT.